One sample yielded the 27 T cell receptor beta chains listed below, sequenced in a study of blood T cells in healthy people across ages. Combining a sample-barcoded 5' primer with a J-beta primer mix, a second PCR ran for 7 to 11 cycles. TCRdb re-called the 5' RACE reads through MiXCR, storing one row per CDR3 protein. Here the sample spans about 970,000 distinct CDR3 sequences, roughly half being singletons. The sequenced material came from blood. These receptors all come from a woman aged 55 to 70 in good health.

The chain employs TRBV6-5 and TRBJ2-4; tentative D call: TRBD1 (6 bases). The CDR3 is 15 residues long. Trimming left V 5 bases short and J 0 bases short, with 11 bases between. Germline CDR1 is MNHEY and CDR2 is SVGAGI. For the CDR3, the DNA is TGTGCCAGCAGTCGTAAACAGGGAGCCAAAAACATTCAGTACTTC. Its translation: CASSRKQGAKNIQYF.

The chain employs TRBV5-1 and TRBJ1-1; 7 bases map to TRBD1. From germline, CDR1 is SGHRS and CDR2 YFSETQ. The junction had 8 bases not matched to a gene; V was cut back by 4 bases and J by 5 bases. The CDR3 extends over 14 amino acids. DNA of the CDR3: TGCGCCAGCAGCACGGGACAGATCCCTACTGAAGCTTTCTTT. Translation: CASSTGQIPTEAFF.

The DNA of the CDR3 is TGTGCCAGCAGTTACGCGGCAGACAGATCCTACGAGCAGTACTTC. Translated, it gives CASSYAADRSYEQYF. The V and J genes are TRBV6-2 or TRBV6-3 and TRBJ2-5; maybe TRBD1 (5 bases). The DNA end favors TRBJ2-7, so the J call may be wrong. Germline CDR1 MNHEY, CDR2 SVGEGT. This CDR3 spans 15 amino acids.

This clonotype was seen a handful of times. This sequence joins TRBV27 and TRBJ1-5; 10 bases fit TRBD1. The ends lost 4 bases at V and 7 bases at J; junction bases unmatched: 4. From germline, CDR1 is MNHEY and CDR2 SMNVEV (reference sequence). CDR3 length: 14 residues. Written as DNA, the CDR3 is TGTGCCAGCAGTTCGTCGACAGGGGGCCAGCCCCAGCATTTT. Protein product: CASSSSTGGQPQHF.

Here the CDR3 DNA reads TGTGCCAGCAGACACAGGGGTCTAAACACCGGGGAGCTGTTTTTT. Its translation: CASRHRGLNTGELFF. The V and J genes are TRBV3-1 and TRBJ2-2, with 7 positions matching TRBD1. CDR3 length: 15 amino acids. The germline gives CDR1 LGHDT, CDR2 YNNKEL (reference sequence). V lost 6 bases to trimming and J lost 2 bases; unmatched junction nucleotides: 6.

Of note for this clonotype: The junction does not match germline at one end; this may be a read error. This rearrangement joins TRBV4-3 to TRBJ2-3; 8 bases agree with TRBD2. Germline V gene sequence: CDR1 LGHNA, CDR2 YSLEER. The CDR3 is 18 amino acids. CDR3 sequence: CAGSQLNGGFGRGDTQYF. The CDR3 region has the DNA TGCGCCGGCAGCCAGCTAAACGGGGGTTTCGGGAGGGGGGATACGCAGTATTTT.

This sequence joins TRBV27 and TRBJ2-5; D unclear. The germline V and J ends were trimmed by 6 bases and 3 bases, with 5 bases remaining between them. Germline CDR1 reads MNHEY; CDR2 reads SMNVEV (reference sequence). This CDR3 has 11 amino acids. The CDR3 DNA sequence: TGTGCCAGCAGAAAAAAAGAGACCCAGTACTTC. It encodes CASRKKETQYF.

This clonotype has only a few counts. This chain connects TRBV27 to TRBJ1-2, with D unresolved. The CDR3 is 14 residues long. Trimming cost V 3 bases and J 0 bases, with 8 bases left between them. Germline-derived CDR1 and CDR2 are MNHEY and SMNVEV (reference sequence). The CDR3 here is CASSFGRANYGYTF. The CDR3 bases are TGTGCCAGCAGTTTCGGGAGAGCTAACTATGGCTACACCTTC.

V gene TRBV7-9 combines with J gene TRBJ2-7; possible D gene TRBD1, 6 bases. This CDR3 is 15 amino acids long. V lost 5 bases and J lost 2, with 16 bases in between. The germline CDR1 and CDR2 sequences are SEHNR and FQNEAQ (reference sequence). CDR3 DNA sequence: TGTGCCAGCAGCCCGAACCTGCGGACAGCCTACGAGCAGTACTTC. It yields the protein CASSPNLRTAYEQYF.

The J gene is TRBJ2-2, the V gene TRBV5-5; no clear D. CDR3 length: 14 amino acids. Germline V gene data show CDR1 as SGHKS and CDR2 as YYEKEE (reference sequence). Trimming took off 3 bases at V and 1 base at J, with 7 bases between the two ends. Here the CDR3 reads CASSSSGNTGELFF. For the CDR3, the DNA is TGTGCCAGCAGCTCATCTGGGAACACCGGGGAGCTGTTTTTT.

The CDR3 reads CAWSGTSSYNEQFF. The CDR3 nucleotides are TGTGCCTGGTCCGGGACAAGCTCCTACAATGAGCAGTTCTTC. The chain employs TRBV30 and TRBJ2-1; tentative D call: TRBD1 (6 bases). The V and J ends lost 5 bases and 0 bases respectively, with 11 bases between them. The CDR3 has 14 amino acids. Per germline, CDR1 GTSNPN and CDR2 SVGIG (reference sequence).

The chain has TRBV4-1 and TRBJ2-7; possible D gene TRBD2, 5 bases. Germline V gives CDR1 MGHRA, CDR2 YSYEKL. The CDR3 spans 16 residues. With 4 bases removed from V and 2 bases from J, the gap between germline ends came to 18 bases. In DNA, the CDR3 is TGCGCCAGCAGCCTTCGAGCGGAGCTAGGGCCCTACGAGCAGTACTTC. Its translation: CASSLRAELGPYEQYF.

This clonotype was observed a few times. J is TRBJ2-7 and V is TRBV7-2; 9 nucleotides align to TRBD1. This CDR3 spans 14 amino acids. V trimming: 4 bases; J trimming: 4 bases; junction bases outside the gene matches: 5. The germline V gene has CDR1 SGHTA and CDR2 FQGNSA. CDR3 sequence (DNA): TGTGCCAGCAGCTCCGGGACAGGGCAGTACGAGCAGTACTTC. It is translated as CASSSGTGQYEQYF.

This CDR3 reads CASSFSGTGGADTQYF. The CDR3 nucleotides read TGTGCCAGCAGCTTTTCAGGGACAGGTGGAGCAGATACGCAGTATTTT. The rearrangement joins TRBV7-2 to TRBJ2-3; the match to TRBD1 covers 8 bases. The V segment lost 3 bases and the J segment 4 bases; nucleotides outside the gene matches: 9. Germline CDR1 and CDR2: SGHTA and FQGNSA. The CDR3 is 16 residues long. The entire variable domain, with the rest obtained from reference TRBV7-2 and TRBJ2-3, is as follows: GAGVSQSPSNKVTEKGKDVELRCDPISGHTALYWYRQSLGQGLEFLIYFQGNSAPDKSGLPSDRFSAERTGGSVSTLTIQRTQQEDSAVYLCASSFSGTGGADTQYFGPGTRLTVL.

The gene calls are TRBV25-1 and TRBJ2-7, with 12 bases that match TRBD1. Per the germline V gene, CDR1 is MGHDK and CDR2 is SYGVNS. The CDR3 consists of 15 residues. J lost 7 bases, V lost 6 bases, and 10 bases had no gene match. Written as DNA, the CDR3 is TGTGCCAGCAGCGCCGGGGGACAGGGGGCTCTGGAGCAGTACTTC. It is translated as CASSAGGQGALEQYF.

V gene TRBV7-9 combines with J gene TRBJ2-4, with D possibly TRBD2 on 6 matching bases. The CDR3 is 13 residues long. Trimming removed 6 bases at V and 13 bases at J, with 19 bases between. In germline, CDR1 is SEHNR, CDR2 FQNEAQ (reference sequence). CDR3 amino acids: CASSSSRGWEQYF. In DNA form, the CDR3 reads TGTGCCAGCAGTTCATCGCGGGGATGGGAGCAGTACTTC.

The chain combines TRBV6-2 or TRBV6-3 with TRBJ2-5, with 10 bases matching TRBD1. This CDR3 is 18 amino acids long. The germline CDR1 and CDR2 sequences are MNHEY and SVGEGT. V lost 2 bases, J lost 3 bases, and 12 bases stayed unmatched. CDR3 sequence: CASSYGATLGTGEETQYF. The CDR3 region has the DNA TGTGCCAGCAGTTACGGAGCGACCCTCGGGACAGGGGAAGAGACCCAGTACTTC.

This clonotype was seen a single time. The CDR3 reads CASSFIIARGANVLTF. CDR3 bases: TGTGCCAGCAGCTTTATCATCGCAAGAGGGGCCAACGTCCTGACTTTC. This chain joins TRBV5-4 and TRBJ2-6; no clear D gene. The germline gives CDR1 SGHNT, CDR2 YYREEE (reference sequence). CDR3 size: 16 residues. The V gene lost 2 bases and the J gene lost 4 bases, with 13 bases spanning the gap.

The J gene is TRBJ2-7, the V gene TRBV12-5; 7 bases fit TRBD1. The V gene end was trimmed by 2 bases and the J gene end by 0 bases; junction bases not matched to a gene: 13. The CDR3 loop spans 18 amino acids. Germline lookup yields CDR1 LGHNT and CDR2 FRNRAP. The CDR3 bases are TGTGCTAGTGGTTTGTCCGTTTTACAGGGGACCCGCTCCTACGAGCAGTACTTC. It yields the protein CASGLSVLQGTRSYEQYF.

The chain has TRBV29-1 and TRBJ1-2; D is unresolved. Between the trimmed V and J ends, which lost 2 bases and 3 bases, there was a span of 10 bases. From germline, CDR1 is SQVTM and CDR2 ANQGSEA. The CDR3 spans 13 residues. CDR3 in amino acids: CSVEINSYYGYTF. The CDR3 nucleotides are TGCAGCGTTGAAATCAACTCCTACTATGGCTACACCTTC.

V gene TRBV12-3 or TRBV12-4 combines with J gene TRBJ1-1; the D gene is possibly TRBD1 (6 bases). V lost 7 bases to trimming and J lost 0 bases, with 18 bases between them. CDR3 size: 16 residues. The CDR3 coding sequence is TGTGCCAGCACCGACAGGCCCCAAGGTTTGAACACTGAAGCTTTCTTT. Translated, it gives CASTDRPQGLNTEAFF.

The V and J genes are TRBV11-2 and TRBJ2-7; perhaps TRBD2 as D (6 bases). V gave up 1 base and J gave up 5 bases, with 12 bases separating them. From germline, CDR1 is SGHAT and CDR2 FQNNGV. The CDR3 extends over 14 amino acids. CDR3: CASSLAHRRDEQYF. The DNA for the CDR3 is TGTGCCAGCAGCTTAGCTCACAGGAGGGACGAGCAGTACTTC.

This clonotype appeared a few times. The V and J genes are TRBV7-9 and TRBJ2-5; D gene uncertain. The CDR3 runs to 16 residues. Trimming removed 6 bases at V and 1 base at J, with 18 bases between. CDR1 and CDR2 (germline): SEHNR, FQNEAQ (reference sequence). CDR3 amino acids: CASRSSYSRSQETQYF. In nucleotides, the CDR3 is TGTGCCAGCAGATCAAGTTACTCCCGAAGCCAAGAGACCCAGTACTTC.

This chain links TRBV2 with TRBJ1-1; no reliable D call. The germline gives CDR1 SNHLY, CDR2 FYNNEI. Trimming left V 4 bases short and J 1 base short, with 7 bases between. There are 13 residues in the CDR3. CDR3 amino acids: CASSVHRNTEAFF. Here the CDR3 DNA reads TGTGCCAGCAGTGTTCATAGGAACACTGAAGCTTTCTTT.

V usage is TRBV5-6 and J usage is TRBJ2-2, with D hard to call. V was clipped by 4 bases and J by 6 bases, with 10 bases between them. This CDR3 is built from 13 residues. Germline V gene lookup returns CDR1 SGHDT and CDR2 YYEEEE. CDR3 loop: CASSLGWAGELFF. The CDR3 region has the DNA TGTGCCAGCAGCCTCGGATGGGCCGGGGAGCTGTTTTTT.

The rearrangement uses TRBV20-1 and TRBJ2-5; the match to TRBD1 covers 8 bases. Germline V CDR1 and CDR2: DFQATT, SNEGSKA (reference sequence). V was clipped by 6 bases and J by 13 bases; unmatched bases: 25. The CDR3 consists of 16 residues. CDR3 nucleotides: TGCAGTGCCGGGACAGGAGGTCAGATAGAGTCCTACGAGCGGTACTTC. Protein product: CSAGTGGQIESYERYF.

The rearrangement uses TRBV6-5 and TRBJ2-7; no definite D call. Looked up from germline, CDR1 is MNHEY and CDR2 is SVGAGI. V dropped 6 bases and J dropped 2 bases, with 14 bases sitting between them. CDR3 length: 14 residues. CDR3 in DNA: TGTGCCAGCAGCCCCGCCAGACAAGCCTACGAGCAGTACTTC. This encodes CASSPARQAYEQYF.